The clone carrying this T cell receptor beta chain has a count of ten or more. The data belong to a study of tumor and adjacent non-tumor tissue in lung cancer. At the level of the study: On average, productive TCRbeta reads reached about 4 million per sample.

A modified ARM-PCR protocol with three rounds of nested PCR amplified TCRbeta. TCRdb used MiXCR to reprocess the multiplex PCR reads, holding one entry per CDR3 protein. Among under 95,000 distinct CDR3 sequences listed, roughly 80% were seen once. Germline CDR1 is MNHNY and CDR2 is SVGAGI (reference sequence). Trimming removed 5 bases at V and 1 base at J, with 8 bases between. This CDR3 comprises 13 residues. This sample's RNA came from whole unsorted tissue. The normal lung tissue was taken more than 3 cm from the tumor edge. Input material: distant non-tumor lung tissue. The chain combines TRBV6-6 with TRBJ1-1; D unclear. This TCR was sampled from a man aged 55 to 70 with non-small cell lung cancer. CDR3 sequence reads: CASSEYKNTEAFF. In nucleotides, the CDR3 is TGTGCCAGCAGTGAATACAAGAACACTGAAGCTTTCTTT.